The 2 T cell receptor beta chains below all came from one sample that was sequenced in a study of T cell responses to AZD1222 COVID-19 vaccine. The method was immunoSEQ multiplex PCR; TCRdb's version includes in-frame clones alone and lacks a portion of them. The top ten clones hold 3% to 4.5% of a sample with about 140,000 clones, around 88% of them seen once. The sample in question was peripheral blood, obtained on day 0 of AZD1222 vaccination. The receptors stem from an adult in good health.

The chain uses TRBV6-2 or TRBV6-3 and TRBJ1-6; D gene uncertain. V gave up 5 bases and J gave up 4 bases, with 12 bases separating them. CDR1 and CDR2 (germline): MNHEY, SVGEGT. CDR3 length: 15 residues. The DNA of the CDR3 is TGTGCCAGCAGTGACGCGGACCGATATAATTCACCCCTCCACTTT. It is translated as CASSDADRYNSPLHF.

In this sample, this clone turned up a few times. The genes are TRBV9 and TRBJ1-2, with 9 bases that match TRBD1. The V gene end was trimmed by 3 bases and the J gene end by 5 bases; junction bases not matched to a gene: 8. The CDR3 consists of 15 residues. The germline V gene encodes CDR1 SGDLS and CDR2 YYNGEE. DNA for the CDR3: TGTGCCAGCAGCGGACCTTTGGGACAGGGATATGGCTACACCTTC. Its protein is CASSGPLGQGYGYTF.